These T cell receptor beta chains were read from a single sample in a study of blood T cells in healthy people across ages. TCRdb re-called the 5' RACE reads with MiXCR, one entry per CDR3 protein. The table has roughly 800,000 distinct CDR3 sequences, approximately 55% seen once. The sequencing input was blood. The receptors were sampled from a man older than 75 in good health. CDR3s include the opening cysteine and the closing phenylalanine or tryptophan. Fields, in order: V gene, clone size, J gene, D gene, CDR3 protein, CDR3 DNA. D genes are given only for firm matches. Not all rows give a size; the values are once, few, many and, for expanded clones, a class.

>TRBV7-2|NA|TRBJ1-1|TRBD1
CASSSPGQANTEAFF
TGTGCCAGCAGCAGCCCGGGACAGGCGAACACTGAAGCTTTCTTT
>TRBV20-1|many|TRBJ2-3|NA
CSADGEKGLADTQYF
TGCAGTGCGGACGGGGAGAAGGGTTTGGCAGATACGCAGTATTTT
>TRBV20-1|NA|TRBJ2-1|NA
CSARDVASVGNEQFF
TGCAGTGCTAGAGATGTGGCTAGCGTTGGGAATGAGCAGTTCTTC
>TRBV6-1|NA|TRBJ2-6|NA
CASSSRTAGGANVLTF
TGTGCCAGCAGCTCGAGGACAGCCGGTGGGGCCAACGTCCTGACTTTC
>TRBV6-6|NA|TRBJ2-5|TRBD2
CASSYSTSGVMKTQYF
TGTGCCAGCAGTTACTCGACTAGCGGGGTGATGAAGACCCAGTACTTC
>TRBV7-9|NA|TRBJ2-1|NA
CASSLRRAEPSSYNEQFF
TGTGCCAGCAGCCTCAGGCGGGCGGAGCCGAGCTCCTACAATGAGCAGTTCTTC
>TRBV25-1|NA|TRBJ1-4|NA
CASSGPPFFEKLFF
TGTGCCAGCAGTGGACCACCATTTTTTGAAAAACTGTTTTTT
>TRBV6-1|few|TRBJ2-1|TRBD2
CASSSLAGVIGNEQFF
TGTGCCAGCAGTTCCCTAGCGGGAGTAATAGGGAATGAGCAGTTCTTC
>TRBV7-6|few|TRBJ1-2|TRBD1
CASSAGGAGDYGYTF
TGTGCCAGCAGCGCAGGGGGCGCTGGGGACTATGGCTACACCTTC
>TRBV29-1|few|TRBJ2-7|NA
CSVRDPFPLEQYF
TGCAGCGTCCGGGACCCTTTCCCCCTCGAGCAGTACTTC
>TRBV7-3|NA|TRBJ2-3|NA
CASSLTTAGSSTQYF
TGTGCCAGCAGCTTAACAACGGCCGGGAGTAGTACGCAGTATTTT
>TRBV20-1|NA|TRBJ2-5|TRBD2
CSARDRLAGLAGQYF
TGCAGTGCTAGAGATCGGCTAGCGGGACTTGCAGGGCAGTACTTC
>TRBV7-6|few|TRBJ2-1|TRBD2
CASSLIAGAPHNEQFF
TGTGCCAGCAGCTTGATTGCGGGAGCTCCCCACAATGAGCAGTTCTTC
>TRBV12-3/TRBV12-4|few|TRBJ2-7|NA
CASSFWGWVHEQYF
TGTGCCAGCAGTTTCTGGGGGTGGGTTCACGAGCAGTACTTC
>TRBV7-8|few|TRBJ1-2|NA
CASSLEPRDYGYTF
TGTGCCAGCAGCTTAGAACCGAGAGACTATGGCTACACCTTC
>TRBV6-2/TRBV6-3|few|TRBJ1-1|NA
CASSEGFAEAFF
TGTGCCAGCAGTGAGGGCTTCGCTGAAGCTTTCTTT
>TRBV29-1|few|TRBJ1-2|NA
CSLGGDRGYTF
TGCAGCCTGGGGGGGGACCGGGGCTACACCTTC
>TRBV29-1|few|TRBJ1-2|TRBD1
CSVVTGDGAGYTF
TGCAGCGTTGTTACAGGGGACGGGGCTGGCTACACCTTC
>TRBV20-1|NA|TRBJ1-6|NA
CSATRLNSPLHF
TGCAGTGCTACCCGTCTGAATTCACCCCTCCACTTT
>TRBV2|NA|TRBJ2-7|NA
CASKIGSYEQYF
TGTGCCAGCAAGATCGGCTCCTACGAGCAGTACTTC
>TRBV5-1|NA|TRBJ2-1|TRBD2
CASGPSGTYNEQFF
TGCGCCAGCGGCCCTAGCGGAACCTACAATGAGCAGTTCTTC
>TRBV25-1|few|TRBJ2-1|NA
CASSGDREQFF
TGTGCCAGCAGTGGGGATAGAGAGCAGTTCTTC
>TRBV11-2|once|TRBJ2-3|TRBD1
CASSPRGQGSTDTQYF
TGTGCCAGCAGCCCTAGAGGACAGGGCAGCACAGATACGCAGTATTTT
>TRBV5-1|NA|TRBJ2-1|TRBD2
CASRRENGYNEQFF
TGCGCCAGCCGGCGGGAGAACGGCTACAATGAGCAGTTCTTC
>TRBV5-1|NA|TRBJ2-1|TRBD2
CASSSILAGGWTNEQFF
TGCGCCAGCAGCTCGATATTAGCGGGAGGTTGGACGAATGAGCAGTTCTTC
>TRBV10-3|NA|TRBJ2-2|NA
CAISDTRINTGELFF
TGTGCCATCAGTGACACCCGAATAAACACCGGGGAGCTGTTTTTT
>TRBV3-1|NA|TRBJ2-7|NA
CASSQRPPPQSYEQYF
TGTGCCAGCAGCCAACGGCCCCCCCCGCAGTCCTACGAGCAGTACTTC
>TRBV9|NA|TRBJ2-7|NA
CASSVGGALTIYEQYF
TGTGCCAGCAGCGTAGGGGGGGCCCTTACAATTTACGAGCAGTACTTC
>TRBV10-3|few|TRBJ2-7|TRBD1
CAINRDRAGEQYF
TGTGCCATCAACCGGGACAGGGCAGGCGAGCAGTACTTC
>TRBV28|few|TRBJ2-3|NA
CASSSASRGAADTQYF
TGTGCCAGCAGTTCAGCCTCCAGGGGAGCTGCAGATACGCAGTATTTT
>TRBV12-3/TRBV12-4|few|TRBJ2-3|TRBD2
CASTQTSGHRYAYF
TGTGCCAGCACTCAGACTAGCGGGCACAGGTACGCGTATTTT
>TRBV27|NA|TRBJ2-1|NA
CASSLFPVGEQFF
TGTGCCAGCAGTTTATTTCCAGTTGGTGAGCAGTTCTTC
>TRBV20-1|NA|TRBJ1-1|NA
CSASRGVGAFF
TGCAGTGCTAGTCGGGGGGTTGGGGCTTTCTTT
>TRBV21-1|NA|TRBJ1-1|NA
CASSKEGGDTEAFF
TGTGCCAGCAGCAAAGAGGGAGGGGACACTGAAGCTTTCTTT
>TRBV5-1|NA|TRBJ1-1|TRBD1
CASSNGQGLNTEAFF
TGCGCCAGCAGCAACGGACAGGGGCTGAACACTGAAGCTTTCTTT
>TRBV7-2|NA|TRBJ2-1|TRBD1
CASSLVSIRTGVGNEQFF
TGTGCCAGCAGCTTAGTATCGATAAGGACAGGGGTAGGCAATGAGCAGTTCTTC
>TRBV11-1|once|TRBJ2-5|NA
CASSLASPGGETQYF
TGTGCCAGCAGCTTAGCCAGTCCCGGCGGGGAGACCCAGTACTTC
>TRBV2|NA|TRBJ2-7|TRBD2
CASKLTSGPYNEQYF
TGTGCCAGCAAACTAACTAGCGGCCCCTACAATGAGCAGTACTTC
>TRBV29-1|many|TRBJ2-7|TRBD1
CSAWDRGYEQYF
TGCAGCGCCTGGGACAGGGGTTACGAGCAGTACTTC